This T cell receptor (beta chain) was found in a study of human T cells and chemical hapten exposure. About the study: Sensitization applied 2% DPC to about 2 cm by about 2 cm of upper inner arm skin. Weekly administration of diphenylcyclopropenone to the scalp of patients continued throughout the roughly 23-week study.

In germline, CDR1 is MNHNS, CDR2 SASEGT. With 5 bases removed from V and 10 bases from J, the gap between germline ends came to 9 bases. The CDR3 totals 10 residues. This clonotype was counted at least ten times. TCRdb redid the calling of the RACE reads with MiXCR, one entry per CDR3 protein. This table has some 350,000 distinct CDR3 sequences, 6% to 8.5% appearing once. Noted time point: patch test 1, 2 weeks after DPC sensitization. Treatment defined: therapeutic diphenylcyclopropenone sensitization with weekly scalp DPC. This receptor was taken from a woman aged 18-29 years with alopecia areata. Some clones in this sample may be carry-over from other donors' samples. The rearrangement joins TRBV6-1 to TRBJ2-7; D uncertain. The specimen comprised whole blood, sampled in connection with sensitization to the hapten diphenylcyclopropenone (DPC). The CDR3 here is CASSNFDQYF. The CDR3 DNA reads TGTGCCAGCAGTAACTTTGACCAGTACTTC.